The 3 T cell receptor beta chains below all came from one sample that was sequenced in a study of T-cell reconstitution after alpha-beta-depleted transplantation in children. This sample's TCRbeta library carried unique molecular identifier barcodes. TCRdb recomputed calls from the PCR reads with MiXCR, one row per CDR3 protein. The sample contains around 500,000 distinct CDR3 sequences, under 15% of which appear only once. Here the sequenced sample was PBMCs from the stem cell graft donor, taken from the stem cell graft. The receptors derive from a human donor who donated a stem cell graft to a child with combined immunodeficiency.

This clonotype has a count of ten or more. The chain couples TRBV10-3 to TRBJ1-3, with D possibly matching TRBD1 (5 bases). The CDR3 has 14 amino acids. Germline loops: CDR1 ENHRY, CDR2 SYGVKD. V was clipped by 8 bases and J by 0 bases, with 11 bases between them. The CDR3 region is CAIQGSSSGNTIYF. The CDR3 bases are TGTGCCATCCAGGGCTCAAGCTCTGGAAACACCATATATTTT.

This clonotype was detected many times. This chain links TRBV5-1 with TRBJ1-1, with TRBD1 matching over 8 bases. The CDR3 has 14 amino acids. The ends lost 7 bases at V and 1 base at J; junction bases unmatched: 6. Germline lookup yields CDR1 SGHRS and CDR2 YFSETQ. CDR3 bases: TGCGCCAGCCATAATACAGGGGGGAACACTGAAGCTTTCTTT. This codes for CASHNTGGNTEAFF.

This clonotype was found a few times. The rearrangement joins TRBV15 to TRBJ2-7; 10 nucleotides agree with TRBD2. Germline CDR1 and CDR2: LNHNV and YYDKDF (reference sequence). The CDR3 covers 17 residues. The ends lost 0 bases at V and 1 base at J; junction bases unmatched: 6. CDR3 DNA sequence: TGTGCCACCAGCAGAGATCTGCGGACTAGCGGATCCTACGAGCAGTACTTC. It yields the protein CATSRDLRTSGSYEQYF.